The clone carrying this T cell receptor (beta chain) came up a few times. Its antigen remains unidentified. The sample is drawn from a study of blood T cells in healthy people across ages. The study, taken as a whole, reports: Diversity of TCR beta per million T cells declined in a roughly linear way with age. The study regarded diversity estimates from one million T cells as underestimates.

PCR was performed a second time for about 7 to 12 cycles using a sample-barcoded 5' primer and a J-beta primer mix. Each cDNA molecule carried a tag from a template-switch adaptor that contained 12 random nucleotides. One entry per CDR3 protein, called by TCRdb with MiXCR from the 5' RACE reads. The data contain roughly 2 million distinct CDR3 sequences, approximately 50% of them singletons. The CDR3 has 15 amino acids. Germline V gives CDR1 LGHNA, CDR2 YNFKEQ. V was pared by 1 base and J by 2 bases, with 9 bases between. The TCR comes from a woman aged 40 to 50 in good health. The V gene is TRBV4-2, the J gene TRBJ2-1; D ambiguous. The sample consisted of blood. The CDR3 reads CASSQVGTTYNEQFF. Here the CDR3 DNA reads TGTGCCAGCAGCCAAGTGGGCACCACCTACAATGAGCAGTTCTTC.